The T cell receptor beta chain under discussion was sequenced for a study of T cell repertoires in cytomegalovirus infection. Looking at the study overall: Signatures in public TCR beta sequences pointed to both CMV infection and matching HLA type.

This clonotype was seen many times. As yet, its antigen is unknown. The V gene's germline CDR1 is MNHEY and CDR2 SVGAGI. Trimming left V 2 bases short and J 3 bases short, with 17 bases between. The CDR3 totals 16 residues. Study-level findings and limits: HLA-C-restricted CMV clonotypes gave the most frequent clonotype in two of eight donors. Summed frequency of public TCR beta families distinguished CMV carriers with the relevant HLA.

TCRdb re-called the reads through MiXCR, storing one row per CDR3 protein. The sample shows some 240,000 distinct CDR3 sequences, approximately 17% of them seen only once. This sequence joins TRBV6-5 and TRBJ2-7; no reliable D call. The TCR was taken from a human donor in good health (CMV status not recorded). Some clones in this sample may be carry-over from other donors' samples. The sequencing input was CD8+ T cells from PBMCs. The CDR3, as DNA: TGTGCCAGCAGTTACCAAACAACCGGGCCACTCTACGAGCAGTACTTC. Translation gives CASSYQTTGPLYEQYF.